The 17 T cell receptor beta chains in this list originate from one sample, sequenced in a study of T-cell memory formation after mild COVID-19. TCRdb processed the 5' RACE reads anew with MiXCR; each CDR3 protein has one entry. The table lists 210,000 or so distinct CDR3 sequences, about a sixth of them singletons. The specimen sequenced was PBMCs or a T cell subset sorted from them (not recorded which). The receptors originated from an adult woman who had mild COVID-19 (a few samples of this study predate the infection). Cell type and time point are not known.

As DNA, the CDR3 is TGCAGTGCTCGGGGACAGGGTAGTGTAGATACGCAGTATTTT. Its translation is CSARGQGSVDTQYF. The genes are TRBV20-1 and TRBJ2-3, with 9 bases fitting TRBD1. The CDR3 is 14 amino acids. After removal of 5 bases from V and 5 bases from J, the junction contained 8 bases not matched to a gene. The V gene's germline CDR1 is DFQATT and CDR2 SNEGSKA (reference sequence).

This clonotype occurred many times. The gene calls are TRBV6-5 and TRBJ1-5; D is unresolved. The CDR3 extends over 14 amino acids. Germline lookup yields CDR1 MNHEY and CDR2 SVGAGI. V was pared by 6 bases and J by 0 bases, with 9 bases between. CDR3: CASRSPHSNQPQHF. In DNA form, the CDR3 reads TGTGCCAGCAGGAGCCCTCATAGCAATCAGCCCCAGCATTTT.

A few counts support this clonotype. The V call is TRBV30, the J call TRBJ1-6; 7 bases fit TRBD1. The germline gives CDR1 GTSNPN, CDR2 SVGIG (reference sequence). V lost 3 bases to trimming and J lost 7 bases; unmatched junction nucleotides: 3. This CDR3 comprises 13 residues. The CDR3 region has the DNA TGTGCCTGGAGCCGACAGGGAAATTCACCCCTCCACTTT. This sequence encodes CAWSRQGNSPLHF.

In regard to this clonotype: The CDR3 does not close with the conserved phenylalanine or tryptophan, likely indicating a read error. The chain is built from TRBV7-9 and TRBJ2-5; the D gene is possibly TRBD2 (5 bases). Germline V gene sequence: CDR1 SEHNR, CDR2 FQNEAQ (reference sequence). The CDR3 runs 15 residues. Trimming cost V 2 bases and J 3 bases, with 13 bases left between them. This CDR3 reads CASSLWERPKETQYY. The DNA for the CDR3 is TGTGCCAGCAGCTTATGGGAGCGTCCAAAAGAGACCCAGTACTAC.

This chain connects TRBV10-3 to TRBJ2-6, with D unresolved. CDR1 and CDR2 (germline): ENHRY, SYGVKD. This CDR3 contains 15 residues. Trimming removed 5 bases from V and 0 bases from J, with 8 bases in between. CDR3 sequence: CAISPTDSGANVLTF. The CDR3 bases are TGTGCCATCAGTCCGACGGACTCTGGGGCCAACGTCCTGACTTTC.

This clonotype was counted between two and nine times. V and J are TRBV6-2 or TRBV6-3 and TRBJ2-7; D call uncertain. The ends were cut back, 2 bases at V and 5 bases at J, with 4 bases in the middle. The CDR3 loop spans 11 amino acids. Germline CDR1 reads MNHEY; CDR2 reads SVGEGT. The CDR3 DNA is TGTGCCAGCAGTTACCACCACGAGCAGTACTTC. Amino acid sequence: CASSYHHEQYF.

This clonotype was detected a few times. The chain recombines TRBV11-2 with TRBJ2-1; 15 bases are shared with TRBD2. The CDR3 extends over 15 amino acids. Losses at the gene ends were 5 bases for V and 8 bases for J; bases not matched to a gene: 4. Germline V lookup: CDR1 SGHAT, CDR2 FQNNGV. The CDR3 DNA follows: TGTGCCAGCAGCCCGGGACTAGCGGGAGGCTATGAGCAGTTCTTC. It yields the protein CASSPGLAGGYEQFF.

The rearrangement uses TRBV24-1 and TRBJ2-1; D gene uncertain. This CDR3 is built from 14 residues. The V gene's germline CDR1 is KGHDR and CDR2 SFDVKD. V shed 0 bases and J shed 6 bases, with 8 bases lying between them. The CDR3: CATSDLSSTNEQFF. Written as DNA, the CDR3 is TGTGCCACCAGTGATTTGAGTAGCACCAATGAGCAGTTCTTC.

This clonotype was recorded a few times. The V and J genes are TRBV6-5 and TRBJ1-1; 7 bases map to TRBD1. Trimming took 2 bases from V and 5 from J; bases not matched to a gene: 14. The CDR3 runs 17 residues. The germline gives CDR1 MNHEY, CDR2 SVGAGI. DNA of the CDR3: TGTGCCAGCAGTTACGGGGCAGGGGGACCACGGAGTACTGAAGCTTTCTTT. Amino acids: CASSYGAGGPRSTEAFF.

The table lists this clonotype with many counts. The rearrangement uses TRBV20-1 and TRBJ2-3, with unresolved D. Germline-derived CDR1 and CDR2 are DFQATT and SNEGSKA (reference sequence). Trimming took 1 base from V and 2 from J, leaving 13 bases between them. This CDR3 contains 15 residues. The CDR3 sequence: CSARGGESYTDTQYF. In DNA form, the CDR3 reads TGCAGTGCTAGAGGGGGTGAGAGCTACACAGATACGCAGTATTTT.

This clonotype was observed a single time. The chain uses TRBV5-1 and TRBJ1-6; the D is unclear. V lost 0 bases, J lost 5 bases, and 15 bases lay in between. This CDR3 spans 17 amino acids. Germline lookup yields CDR1 SGHRS and CDR2 YFSETQ. The CDR3 DNA sequence: TGCGCCAGCAGCTTGGCCGAGTGGGAGAGAGATAATTCACCCCTCCACTTT. This codes for CASSLAEWERDNSPLHF. Complete variable domain (other parts from reference TRBV5-1 and TRBJ1-6): KAGVTQTPRYLIKTRGQQVTLSCSPISGHRSVSWYQQTPGQGLQFLFEYFSETQRNKGNFPGRFSGRQFSNSRSEMNVSTLELGDSALYLCASSLAEWERDNSPLHFGNGTRLTVT.

This clonotype has only a few counts. The chain combines TRBV6-2 or TRBV6-3 with TRBJ2-5; TRBD2 might be the D (6 bases). Per germline, CDR1 MNHEY and CDR2 SVGEGT. V shed 6 bases and J shed 5 bases, with 19 bases lying between them. The CDR3 runs 15 residues. CDR3 sequence (DNA): TGTGCCAGCAGCCCCCTCGGGCCGGCGGGGGAGACCCAGTACTTC. It yields the protein CASSPLGPAGETQYF.

This clonotype was seen a handful of times. DNA of the CDR3: TGTGCCAGCAGCGGCCGGGACTACGGGGCTTTCTTT. Amino acid sequence: CASSGRDYGAFF. The V gene is TRBV7-9, the J gene TRBJ1-1; D possibly corresponds to TRBD1 (5 bases). Germline V gene data show CDR1 as SEHNR and CDR2 as FQNEAQ (reference sequence). The CDR3 loop spans 12 amino acids. Trimming pared 5 bases from V and 11 bases from J, leaving 15 bases between.

This clonotype was detected a few times. The chain uses TRBV6-5 and TRBJ1-1, with D unclear. The V end was cut by 6 bases, the J end by 1 base, with 12 bases between. Germline V gives CDR1 MNHEY, CDR2 SVGAGI. This CDR3 region has 14 residues. Written as DNA, the CDR3 is TGTGCCAGCAGGCAAGGTTTCCCGAACACTGAAGCTTTCTTT. It yields the protein CASRQGFPNTEAFF.

The rearrangement joins TRBV28 to TRBJ2-3; either TRBD1 or TRBD2 may fit D (5 bases each). This CDR3 comprises 12 residues. The germline V gene has CDR1 MDHEN and CDR2 SYDVKM. The V end lost 5 bases, the J end lost 13 bases, and 16 bases lay between the germline ends. CDR3 nucleotides: TGTGCCAGCAGTGCCGGACTTCCCAGGGAGTATTTT. It yields the protein CASSAGLPREYF.

This clonotype was seen repeatedly, ten times or more. The chain is built from TRBV12-3 or TRBV12-4 and TRBJ1-1; 9 nucleotides line up with TRBD1. The CDR3 loop spans 16 amino acids. V shed 6 bases and J 2 bases; nucleotides not matched to a gene: 10. CDR3 sequence: CASSPIQGAGNTEAFF. The DNA for the CDR3 is TGTGCCAGCAGCCCTATACAGGGGGCTGGTAACACTGAAGCTTTCTTT.

This clonotype has only a few counts. The chain carries TRBV29-1 and TRBJ2-3, with D perhaps matching TRBD1 (6 bases). Germline lookup yields CDR1 SQVTM and CDR2 ANQGSEA. The CDR3 length is 16 residues. V was cut by 4 bases and J by 4 bases, with 21 bases left in between. CDR3 in DNA: TGCAGCGTTGCGGGGACGAGCAACAGGGCTCCAGATACGCAGTATTTT. This codes for CSVAGTSNRAPDTQYF.